This is a list of T cell receptor beta chains from one sample in a study of T cell changes during pregnancy in multiple sclerosis. Method: immunoSEQ multiplex PCR; TCRdb's copy keeps in-frame clones and lacks some. The sample consists of just over 80,000 clones, about 96% of them appearing once. This sample comprised peripheral blood, obtained in the second trimester of pregnancy. The receptor source for this set is a female donor with multiple sclerosis, enrolled in a pregnancy study. Both conserved end residues are part of each CDR3. Each record gives: V gene, clone size, D gene, J gene, CDR3 protein, CDR3 DNA. D genes are given only for firm matches. Size values are once, few and many counts, or a class for expanded clones, and some rows have none.

>TRBV7-2|NA|NA|TRBJ2-7
CASSLSSGYEQYF
TGTGCCAGCAGCTTGTCGTCAGGGTACGAGCAGTACTTC
>TRBV28|NA|TRBD1|TRBJ2-6
CASSTQTGAGANVLTF
TGTGCCAGCAGTACGCAAACAGGGGCGGGGGCCAACGTCCTGACTTTC
>TRBV9|NA|TRBD2|TRBJ2-3
CASSALAGGGTQYF
TGTGCCAGCAGCGCCCTAGCGGGAGGGGGTACGCAGTATTTT
>TRBV2|NA|TRBD1|TRBJ2-7
CASGKLGTGIYEQYF
TGTGCCAGCGGGAAGTTGGGGACAGGGATTTACGAGCAGTACTTC
>TRBV29-1|NA|NA|TRBJ2-5
CSYLRPGEETQYF
TGCAGCTATCTGAGGCCAGGGGAAGAGACCCAGTACTTC
>TRBV19|NA|NA|TRBJ1-5
CASRPPRLSNQPQHF
TGTGCCAGTAGGCCCCCACGGTTGAGCAATCAGCCCCAGCATTTT
>TRBV5-6|NA|TRBD1|TRBJ1-1
CASSAEGVQGRRAKAFF
TGTGCCAGCAGCGCGGAGGGGGTACAGGGGAGAAGGGCAAAAGCTTTCTTT
>TRBV28|NA|TRBD1|TRBJ2-2
CASSSGTVNTGELFF
TGTGCCAGCAGCTCCGGGACAGTGAACACCGGGGAGCTGTTTTTT
>TRBV2|NA|NA|TRBJ1-1
CASSEAGVGTEAFF
TGTGCCAGCAGTGAAGCAGGGGTTGGCACTGAAGCTTTCTTT
>TRBV9|NA|TRBD2|TRBJ2-3
CASSSYKISSGSTDTQYF
TGTGCCAGCAGCTCATATAAAATCTCTAGCGGGAGCACAGATACGCAGTATTTT
>TRBV7-9|NA|TRBD2|TRBJ2-1
CASRQLAGGGDEQFF
TGTGCCAGCAGGCAACTAGCGGGAGGTGGCGATGAGCAGTTCTTC
>TRBV5-1|NA|NA|TRBJ2-1
CASSLEGFDEQFF
TGCGCCAGCAGCTTGGAGGGGTTCGATGAGCAGTTCTTC
>TRBV11-3|NA|TRBD2|TRBJ2-1
CASSLSGKFEQFF
TGTGCCAGCAGCTTAAGCGGGAAATTTGAGCAGTTCTTC
>TRBV13|once|NA|TRBJ2-1
CASSFRYNEQFF
TGTGCCAGCAGCTTCAGATACAATGAGCAGTTCTTC
>TRBV19|NA|NA|TRBJ2-5
CASSIDGGQETQYF
TGTGCCAGTAGTATCGATGGAGGCCAAGAGACCCAGTACTTC